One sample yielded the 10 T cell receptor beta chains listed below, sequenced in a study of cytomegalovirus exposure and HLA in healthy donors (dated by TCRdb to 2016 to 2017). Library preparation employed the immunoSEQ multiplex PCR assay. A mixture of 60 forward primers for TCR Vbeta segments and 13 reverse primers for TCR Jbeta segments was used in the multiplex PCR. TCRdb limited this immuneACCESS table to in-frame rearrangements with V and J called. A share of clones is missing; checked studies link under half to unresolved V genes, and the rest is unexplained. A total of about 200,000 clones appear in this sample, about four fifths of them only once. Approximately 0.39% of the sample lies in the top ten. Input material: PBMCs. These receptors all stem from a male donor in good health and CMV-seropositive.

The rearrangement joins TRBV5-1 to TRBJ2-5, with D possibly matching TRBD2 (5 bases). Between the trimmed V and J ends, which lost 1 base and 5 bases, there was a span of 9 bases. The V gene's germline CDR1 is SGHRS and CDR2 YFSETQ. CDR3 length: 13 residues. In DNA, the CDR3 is TGCGCCAGCAGCTTGAGAGGGTATGAGACCCAGTACTTC. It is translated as CASSLRGYETQYF.

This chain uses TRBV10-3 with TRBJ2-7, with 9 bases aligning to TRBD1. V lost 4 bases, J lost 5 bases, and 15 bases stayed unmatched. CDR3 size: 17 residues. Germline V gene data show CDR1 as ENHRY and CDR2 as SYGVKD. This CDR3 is CAISVSRGTGYTNEQYF. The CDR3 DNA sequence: TGTGCCATCAGTGTATCGCGAGGGACAGGGTACACGAACGAGCAGTACTTC.

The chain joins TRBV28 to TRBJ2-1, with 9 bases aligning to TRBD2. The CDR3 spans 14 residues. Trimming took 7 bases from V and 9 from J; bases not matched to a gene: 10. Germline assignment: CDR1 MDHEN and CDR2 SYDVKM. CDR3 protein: CASKLAGFTAEQFF. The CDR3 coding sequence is TGTGCCAGCAAGCTAGCGGGATTTACTGCTGAGCAGTTCTTC.

The CDR3 region has the DNA TGCGCCAGCAGCTTATGGGACTCGAACACTGAAGCTTTCTTT. Protein: CASSLWDSNTEAFF. The rearrangement uses TRBV5-1 and TRBJ1-1, with a possible D match to TRBD1 (5 bases). The germline CDR1 and CDR2 sequences are SGHRS and YFSETQ. The germline V and J ends were trimmed by 2 bases and 1 base, with 9 bases remaining between them. There are 14 residues in the CDR3.

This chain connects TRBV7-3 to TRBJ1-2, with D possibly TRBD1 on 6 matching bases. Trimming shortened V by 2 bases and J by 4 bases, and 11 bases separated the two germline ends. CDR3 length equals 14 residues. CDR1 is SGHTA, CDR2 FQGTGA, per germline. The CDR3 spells CASSLGGRGYGYTF. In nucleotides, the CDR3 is TGTGCCAGCAGCTTAGGGGGCCGGGGCTATGGCTACACCTTC.

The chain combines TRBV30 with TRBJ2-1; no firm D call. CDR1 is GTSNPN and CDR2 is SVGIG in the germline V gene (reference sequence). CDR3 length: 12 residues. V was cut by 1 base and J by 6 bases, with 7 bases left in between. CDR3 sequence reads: CAWSGSSNEQFF. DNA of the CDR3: TGTGCCTGGAGTGGATCGAGCAATGAGCAGTTCTTC.

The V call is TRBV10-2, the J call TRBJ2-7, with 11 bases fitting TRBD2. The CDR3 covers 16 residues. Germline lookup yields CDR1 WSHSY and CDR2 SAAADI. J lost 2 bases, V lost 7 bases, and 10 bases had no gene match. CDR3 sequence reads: CASTEPKLAGAYEQYF. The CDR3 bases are TGCGCCAGCACCGAGCCCAAACTAGCGGGGGCCTACGAGCAGTACTTC.

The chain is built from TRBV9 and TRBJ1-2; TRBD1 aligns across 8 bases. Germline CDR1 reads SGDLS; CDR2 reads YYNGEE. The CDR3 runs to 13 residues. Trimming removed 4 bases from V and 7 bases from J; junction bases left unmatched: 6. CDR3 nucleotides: TGTGCCAGCAGCTTCCAGGGGGCGGGTGGCTACACCTTC. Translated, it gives CASSFQGAGGYTF.

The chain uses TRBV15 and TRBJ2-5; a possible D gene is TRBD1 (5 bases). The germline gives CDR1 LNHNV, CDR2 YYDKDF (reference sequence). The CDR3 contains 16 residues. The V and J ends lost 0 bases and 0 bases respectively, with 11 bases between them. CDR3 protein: CATSRDQGVYQETQYF. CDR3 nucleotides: TGTGCCACCAGCAGAGATCAAGGGGTGTACCAAGAGACCCAGTACTTC.

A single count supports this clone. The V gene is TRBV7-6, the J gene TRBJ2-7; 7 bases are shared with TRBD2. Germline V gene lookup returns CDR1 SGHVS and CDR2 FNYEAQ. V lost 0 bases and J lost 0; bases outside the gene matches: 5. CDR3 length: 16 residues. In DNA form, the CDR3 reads TGTGCCAGCAGCTTAGCGGGGGGACTAAACTCCTACGAGCAGTACTTC. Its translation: CASSLAGGLNSYEQYF.